The subject of this entry is one T cell receptor (beta chain). As yet, its antigen is unknown. Germline lookup yields CDR1 SNHLY and CDR2 FYNNEI. V lost 7 bases, J lost 0 bases, and 9 bases stayed unmatched. The CDR3 has 16 residues. This sample stems from a study of shared clonotypes between healthy human individuals. Study conclusions and caveats: Since donors were few, the genetic and exposure-history diversity represented was limited. Memory subsets generally showed smaller estimated richness than naive subsets did.

An assay was performed, and its level was deep. Libraries were prepared by immunoSEQ multiplex PCR; TCRdb keeps only in-frame clonotypes and omits some of them. The sample carries approximately 1.5 million clones, roughly 98% recorded once. The chain couples TRBV2 to TRBJ2-7; the match to TRBD2 covers 10 bases. Sequencing used naive CD4+ T cells sorted from blood. The subset was: CD45RA+ positively selected. The receptor was isolated from a man aged 25 to 40 in good health. CDR3 loop: CASTRGLADSSYEQYF. For the CDR3, the DNA is TGTGCCAGCACCCGCGGACTAGCGGATAGCTCCTACGAGCAGTACTTC.